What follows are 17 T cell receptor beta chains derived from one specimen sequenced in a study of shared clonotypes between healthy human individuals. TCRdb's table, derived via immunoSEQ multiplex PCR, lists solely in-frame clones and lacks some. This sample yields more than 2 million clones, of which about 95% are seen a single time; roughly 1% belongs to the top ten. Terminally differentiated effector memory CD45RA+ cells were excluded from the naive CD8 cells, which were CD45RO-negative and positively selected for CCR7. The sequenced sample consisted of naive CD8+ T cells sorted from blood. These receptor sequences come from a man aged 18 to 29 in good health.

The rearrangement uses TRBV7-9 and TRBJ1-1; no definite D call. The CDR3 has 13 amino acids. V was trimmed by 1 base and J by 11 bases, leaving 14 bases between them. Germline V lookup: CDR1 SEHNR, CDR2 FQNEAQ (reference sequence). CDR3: CASSLVATNAAFF. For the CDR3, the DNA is TGTGCCAGCAGCTTAGTCGCGACTAATGCGGCTTTCTTT. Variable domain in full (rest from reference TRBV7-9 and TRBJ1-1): DTGVSQNPRHKITKRGQNVTFRCDPISEHNRLYWYRQTLGQGPEFLTYFQNEAQLEKSRLLSDRFSAERPKGSFSTLEIQRTEQGDSAMYLCASSLVATNAAFFGQGTRLTVV.

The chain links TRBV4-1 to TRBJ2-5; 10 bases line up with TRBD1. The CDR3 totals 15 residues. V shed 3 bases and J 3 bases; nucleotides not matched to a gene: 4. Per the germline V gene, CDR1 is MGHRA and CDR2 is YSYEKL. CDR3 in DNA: TGCGCCAGCAGCCACCGAGGGACAGGGGAAGAGACCCAGTACTTC. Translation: CASSHRGTGEETQYF.

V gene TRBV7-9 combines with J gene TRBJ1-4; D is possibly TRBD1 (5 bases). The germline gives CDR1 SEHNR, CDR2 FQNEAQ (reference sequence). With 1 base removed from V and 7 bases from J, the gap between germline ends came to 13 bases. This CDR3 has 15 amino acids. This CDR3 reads CASSLGRGTGEKLFF. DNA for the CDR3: TGTGCCAGCAGCTTAGGTCGGGGCACGGGTGAAAAACTGTTTTTT.

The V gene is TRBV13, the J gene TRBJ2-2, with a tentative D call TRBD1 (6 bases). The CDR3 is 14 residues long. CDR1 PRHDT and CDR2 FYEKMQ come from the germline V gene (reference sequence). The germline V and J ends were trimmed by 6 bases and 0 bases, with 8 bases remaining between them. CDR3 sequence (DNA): TGTGCCAGCAGACAGGGTTCGAACACCGGGGAGCTGTTTTTT. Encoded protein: CASRQGSNTGELFF.

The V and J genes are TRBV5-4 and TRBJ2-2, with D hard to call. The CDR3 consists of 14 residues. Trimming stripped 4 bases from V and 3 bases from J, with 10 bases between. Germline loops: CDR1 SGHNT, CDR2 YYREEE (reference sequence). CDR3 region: CASSPDTYTGELFF. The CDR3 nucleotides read TGTGCCAGCAGCCCCGACACTTACACCGGGGAGCTGTTTTTT.

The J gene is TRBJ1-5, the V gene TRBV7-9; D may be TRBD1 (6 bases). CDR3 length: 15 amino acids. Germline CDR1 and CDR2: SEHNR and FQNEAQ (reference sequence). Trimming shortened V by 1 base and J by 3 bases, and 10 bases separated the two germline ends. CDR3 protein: CASSLEGGANQPQHF. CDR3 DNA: TGTGCCAGCAGCTTAGAGGGGGGGGCCAATCAGCCCCAGCATTTT.

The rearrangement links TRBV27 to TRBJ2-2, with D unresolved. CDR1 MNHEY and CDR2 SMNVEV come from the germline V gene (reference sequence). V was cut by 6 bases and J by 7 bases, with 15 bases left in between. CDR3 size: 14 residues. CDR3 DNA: TGTGCCAGCAGCGAAGGCTCCACGGGCGGGGAGCTGTTTTTT. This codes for CASSEGSTGGELFF.

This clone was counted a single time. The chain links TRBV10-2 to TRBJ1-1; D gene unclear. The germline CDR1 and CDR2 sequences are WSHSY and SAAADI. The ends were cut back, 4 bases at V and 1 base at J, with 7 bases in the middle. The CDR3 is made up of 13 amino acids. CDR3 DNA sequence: TGCGCCAGCAGTGTAGAGAGGAACACTGAAGCTTTCTTT. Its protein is CASSVERNTEAFF.

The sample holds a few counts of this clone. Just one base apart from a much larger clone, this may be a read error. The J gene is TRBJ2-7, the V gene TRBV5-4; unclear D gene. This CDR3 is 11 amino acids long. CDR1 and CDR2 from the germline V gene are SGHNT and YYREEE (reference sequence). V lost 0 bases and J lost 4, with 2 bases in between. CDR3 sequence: CASSLEYEQYF. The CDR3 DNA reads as TGTGCCAGCAGCTTGGAGTACGAGCAGTACTTC. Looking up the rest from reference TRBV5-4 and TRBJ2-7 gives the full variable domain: ETGVTQSPTHLIKTRGQQVTLRCSSQSGHNTVSWYQQALGQGPQFIFQYYREEENGRGNFPPRFSGLQFPNYSSELNVNALELDDSALYLCASSLEYEQYFGPGTRLTVT.

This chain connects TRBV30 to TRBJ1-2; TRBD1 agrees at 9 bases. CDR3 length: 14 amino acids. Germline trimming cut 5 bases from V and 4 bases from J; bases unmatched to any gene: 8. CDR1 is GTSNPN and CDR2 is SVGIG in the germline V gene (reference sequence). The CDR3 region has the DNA TGTGCCTGGGAACTCGGGACAGGGCTCTATGGCTACACCTTC. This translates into CAWELGTGLYGYTF.

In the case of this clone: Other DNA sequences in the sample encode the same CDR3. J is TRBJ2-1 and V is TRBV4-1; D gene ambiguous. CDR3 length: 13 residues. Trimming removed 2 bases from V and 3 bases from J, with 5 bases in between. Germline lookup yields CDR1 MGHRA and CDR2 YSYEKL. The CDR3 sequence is CASSQNYYNEQFF. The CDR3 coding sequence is TGCGCCAGCAGCCAAAACTACTACAATGAGCAGTTCTTC.

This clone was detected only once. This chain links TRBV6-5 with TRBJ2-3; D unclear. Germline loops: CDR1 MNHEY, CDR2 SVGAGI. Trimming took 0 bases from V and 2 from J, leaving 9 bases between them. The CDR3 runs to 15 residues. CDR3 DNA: TGTGCCAGCAGTTACTCCCGGTCGGTCACAGATACGCAGTATTTT. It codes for CASSYSRSVTDTQYF.

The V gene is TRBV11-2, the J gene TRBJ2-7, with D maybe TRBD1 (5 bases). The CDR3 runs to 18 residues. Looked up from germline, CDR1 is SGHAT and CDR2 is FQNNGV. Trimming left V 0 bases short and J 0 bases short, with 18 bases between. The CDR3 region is CASSLEGVYETLSYEQYF. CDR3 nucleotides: TGTGCCAGCAGCTTAGAAGGGGTTTACGAGACTCTCTCCTACGAGCAGTACTTC. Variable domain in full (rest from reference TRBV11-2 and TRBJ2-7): EAGVAQSPRYKIIEKRQSVAFWCNPISGHATLYWYQQILGQGPKLLIQFQNNGVVDDSQLPKDRFSAERLKGVDSTLKIQPAKLEDSAVYLCASSLEGVYETLSYEQYFGPGTRLTVT.

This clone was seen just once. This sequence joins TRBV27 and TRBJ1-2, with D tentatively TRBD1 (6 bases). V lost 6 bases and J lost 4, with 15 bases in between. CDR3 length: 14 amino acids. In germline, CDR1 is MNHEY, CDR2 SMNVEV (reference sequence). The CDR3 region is CASRFLLGGYGYTF. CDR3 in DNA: TGTGCCAGCAGGTTCCTCTTAGGGGGCTATGGCTACACCTTC.

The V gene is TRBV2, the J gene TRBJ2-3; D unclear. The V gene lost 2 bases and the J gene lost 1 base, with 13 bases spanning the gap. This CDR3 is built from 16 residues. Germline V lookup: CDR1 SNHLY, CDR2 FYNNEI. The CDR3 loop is CASSELSPRGTDTQYF. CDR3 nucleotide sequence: TGTGCCAGCAGTGAATTAAGCCCAAGGGGCACAGATACGCAGTATTTT.

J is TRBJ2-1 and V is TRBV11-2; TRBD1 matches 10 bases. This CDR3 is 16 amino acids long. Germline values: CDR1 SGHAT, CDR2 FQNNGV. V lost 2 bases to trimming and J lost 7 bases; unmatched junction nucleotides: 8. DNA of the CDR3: TGTGCCAGCAGCTTACCGGGACAGGGGAGTAAGAATGAGCAGTTCTTC. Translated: CASSLPGQGSKNEQFF.

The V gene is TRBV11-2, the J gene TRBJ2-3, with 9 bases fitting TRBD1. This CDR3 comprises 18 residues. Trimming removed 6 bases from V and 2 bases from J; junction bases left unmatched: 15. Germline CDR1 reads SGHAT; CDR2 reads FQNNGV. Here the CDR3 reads CASRPGQGKRRLTDTQYF. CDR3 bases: TGTGCCAGCAGACCAGGACAGGGGAAGCGGCGACTCACAGATACGCAGTATTTT.